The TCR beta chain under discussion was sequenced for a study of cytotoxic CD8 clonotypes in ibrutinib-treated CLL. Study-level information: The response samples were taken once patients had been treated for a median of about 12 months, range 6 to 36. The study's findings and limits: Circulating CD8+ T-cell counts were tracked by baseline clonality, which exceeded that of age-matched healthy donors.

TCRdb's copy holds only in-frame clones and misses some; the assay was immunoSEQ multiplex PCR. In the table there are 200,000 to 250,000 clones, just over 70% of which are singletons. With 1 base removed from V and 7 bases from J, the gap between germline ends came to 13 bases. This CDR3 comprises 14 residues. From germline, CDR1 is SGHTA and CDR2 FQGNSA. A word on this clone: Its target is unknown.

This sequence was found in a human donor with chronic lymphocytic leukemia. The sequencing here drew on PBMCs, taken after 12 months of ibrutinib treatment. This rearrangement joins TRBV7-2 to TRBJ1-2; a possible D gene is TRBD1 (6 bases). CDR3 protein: CASSLGEGVSGYTF. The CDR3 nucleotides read TGTGCCAGCAGCTTAGGGGAGGGGGTGTCTGGCTACACCTTC.